What follows are 9 T cell receptor beta chains derived from one specimen sequenced in a study of memory CD4+ T cells and cytomegalovirus serostatus. The method was immunoSEQ multiplex PCR; TCRdb's version includes in-frame clones alone and lacks a portion of them. The sample includes 40,000 to 55,000 clones, 75% to 85% seen only once; the top ten take around 0.67%. Single viable CD3+CD4+CD8-CD45RO+ cells were sorted as the memory CD4+ T cells. The material sequenced was memory CD4+ T cells from blood. The origin of the receptors is an adult in good health and CMV-seronegative.

This chain connects TRBV4-2 to TRBJ2-3, with 9 nucleotides matching TRBD2. The CDR3 runs to 18 residues. V lost 1 base, J lost 1 base, and 9 bases stayed unmatched. The germline V gene has CDR1 LGHNA and CDR2 YNFKEQ. DNA of the CDR3: TGTGCCAGCAGCCAAGGGCGGACGGTAGCGGGAGGCACAGATACGCAGTATTTT. It is translated as CASSQGRTVAGGTDTQYF.

This clone was detected only once. V usage is TRBV7-9 and J usage is TRBJ2-7; D is perhaps TRBD1 or TRBD2 (5 bases each). Germline V lookup: CDR1 SEHNR, CDR2 FQNEAQ (reference sequence). With 5 bases removed from V and 7 bases from J, the gap between germline ends came to 21 bases. CDR3 length: 15 residues. The CDR3 protein is CASSVSRGSPMEQYF. The CDR3, as DNA: TGTGCCAGCAGCGTCTCCCGGGGCTCACCAATGGAGCAGTACTTC.

The sample holds one count of this clone. The V and J genes are TRBV7-6 and TRBJ2-7; weak D call: TRBD1 (5 bases). V gave up 2 bases and J gave up 3 bases, with 17 bases separating them. This CDR3 has 16 residues. The germline V gene encodes CDR1 SGHVS and CDR2 FNYEAQ. The CDR3 loop reads CASSLSLGRRDYEQYF. As DNA, the CDR3 is TGTGCCAGCAGCTTAAGTCTGGGCCGCAGGGACTACGAGCAGTACTTC.

The V call is TRBV28, the J call TRBJ1-5; a possible D gene is TRBD1 (6 bases). Germline assignment: CDR1 MDHEN and CDR2 SYDVKM. Trimming removed 2 bases at V and 0 bases at J, with 17 bases between. This CDR3 region has 18 residues. The DNA of the CDR3 is TGTGCCAGCAGTTTACCCGTTTGGACAGCCGTTAGCAATCAGCCCCAGCATTTT. It encodes CASSLPVWTAVSNQPQHF.

The chain employs TRBV2 and TRBJ2-3; 8 nucleotides agree with TRBD2. V lost 7 bases, J lost 1 base, and 13 bases stayed unmatched. The CDR3 length is 17 residues. The germline CDR1 and CDR2 sequences are SNHLY and FYNNEI. Here the CDR3 DNA reads TGTGCCAGCACGGCGTCACTAGCGGTAAAAGGCACAGATACGCAGTATTTT. Protein sequence: CASTASLAVKGTDTQYF.

This clone was seen just once. In DNA form, the CDR3 reads TGTGCCAGCGGGGACAGTCAAGAGACCCAGTACTTC. It codes for CASGDSQETQYF. The V and J genes are TRBV28 and TRBJ2-5; 7 bases agree with TRBD1. Trimming cost V 8 bases and J 2 bases; bases outside gene matches: 2. This CDR3 has 12 residues. CDR1 MDHEN and CDR2 SYDVKM come from the germline V gene.

This clone appeared a single time. V is TRBV7-6 and J is TRBJ2-1; the D is unclear. The germline V and J ends were trimmed by 4 bases and 4 bases, with 14 bases remaining between them. The CDR3 length is 15 residues. The germline CDR1 and CDR2 sequences are SGHVS and FNYEAQ. CDR3 bases: TGTGCCAGCAGCTCCGGACGGCCCATATACAATGAGCAGTTCTTC. Protein: CASSSGRPIYNEQFF. Looking up the rest from reference TRBV7-6 and TRBJ2-1 gives the full variable domain: GAGVSQSPRYKVTKRGQDVALRCDPISGHVSLYWYRQALGQGPEFLTYFNYEAQQDKSGLPNDRFSAERPEGSISTLTIQRTEQRDSAMYRCASSSGRPIYNEQFFGPGTRLTVL.

The chain links TRBV11-2 to TRBJ2-7; 10 positions agree with TRBD1. The CDR3 length is 15 residues. Germline lookup yields CDR1 SGHAT and CDR2 FQNNGV. The V gene end was trimmed by 4 bases and the J gene end by 3 bases; junction bases not matched to a gene: 6. The CDR3 DNA is TGTGCCAGCAGCTCACATGACAGGGGGCTCTACGAGCAGTACTTC. The encoded protein is CASSSHDRGLYEQYF.

The chain links TRBV6-6 to TRBJ2-2; D gene ambiguous. With 4 bases removed from V and 1 base from J, the gap between germline ends came to 10 bases. Germline CDR1 is MNHNY and CDR2 is SVGAGI (reference sequence). The CDR3 extends over 15 amino acids. CDR3 nucleotide sequence: TGTGCCAGCAGTTTAATGAAGGGGAACACCGGGGAGCTGTTTTTT. Translation gives CASSLMKGNTGELFF.